This paragraph covers one T cell receptor beta chain sequence. Antigen: not known. Researchers ran the PCR with 60 Vbeta and 13 Jbeta primers. Here immunoSEQ multiplex PCR was the method, and the copy in TCRdb shows in-frame clones only, minus some. The data contain roughly 130,000 clones, around 84% of them seen just once; the ten biggest clones take up under 3%. This entry is derived from a study of cytomegalovirus exposure and HLA in healthy donors. Overall study: There were 117 million unique TCR beta sequences, drawn from roughly 200 million T cells, in an earlier analysis. Study-wide results and limits: From TCR beta sequences, most subjects' HLA-A and HLA-B alleles were reportedly predicted accurately.

The TCR sequence derives from a woman younger than 30 in good health and CMV-seropositive. The source material was PBMCs.

The CDR3 nucleotides are TGTGCCAGCAGCTTCGTTGGGGGCAGAAACACCATATATTTT. It encodes CASSFVGGRNTIYF. The chain carries TRBV11-2 and TRBJ1-3; tentative D call: TRBD1 (6 bases). Per the germline V gene, CDR1 is SGHAT and CDR2 is FQNNGV. V lost 3 bases and J lost 5, with 11 bases in between. CDR3 length: 14 amino acids.